These 21 T cell receptor beta chains were sequenced from one sample in a study of blood T cell repertoires in COVID-19 (dated by TCRdb to about 2020). The library was built by means of the immunoSEQ multiplex PCR assay. TCRdb retrieved this table from immuneACCESS and kept in-frame rearrangements only. Not all clones are present; in checked studies, unresolved V genes account for under half, and no reason is known for the remainder. The sample profile shows 150,000 to 250,000 clones; about 93% of them were found once. The top ten constitute 0.76% of the sample. Sequencing input: peripheral blood. The receptor source for this set is a man aged 30 to 39 with COVID-19, enrolled during active disease.

The chain employs TRBV7-2 and TRBJ1-2; maybe TRBD1 (5 bases). Per germline, CDR1 SGHTA and CDR2 FQGNSA. V was shortened by 5 bases and J by 4 bases, with 11 bases between the two germline ends. This CDR3 has 13 amino acids. CDR3 sequence reads: CASSRMGLYGYTF. CDR3 coding DNA: TGTGCCAGCAGCCGTATGGGACTCTATGGCTACACCTTC. The full variable domain, with the rest looked up from reference TRBV7-2 and TRBJ1-2, is GAGVSQSPSNKVTEKGKDVELRCDPISGHTALYWYRQSLGQGLEFLIYFQGNSAPDKSGLPSDRFSAERTGGSVSTLTIQRTQQEDSAVYLCASSRMGLYGYTFGSGTRLTVV.

Comments on this clone: Other DNA variants within this sample encode the same CDR3. The gene calls are TRBV9 and TRBJ1-6; D is unresolved. Germline V CDR1 and CDR2: SGDLS, YYNGEE. V was pared by 0 bases and J by 7 bases, with 11 bases between. This CDR3 is built from 15 residues. CDR3 in DNA: TGTGCCAGCAGCGTAGCCGGGGTCGGAAATTCACCCCTCCACTTT. This sequence encodes CASSVAGVGNSPLHF.

The CDR3, as DNA: TGTGCCTGGAGGGACTGGCTCTCCGGAAAACTGTTTTTT. Translated: CAWRDWLSGKLFF. The J gene is TRBJ1-4, the V gene TRBV30; D unclear. The germline CDR1 and CDR2 sequences are GTSNPN and SVGIG (reference sequence). Trimming cost V 3 bases and J 10 bases, with 15 bases left between them. The CDR3 is 13 residues long.

The genes are TRBV6-4 and TRBJ2-1, with D possibly being TRBD1 (6 bases). CDR3 length equals 13 residues. V lost 6 bases and J lost 5, with 11 bases in between. Germline loops: CDR1 MRHNA, CDR2 SNTAGT. CDR3 in amino acids: CASSWTENNEQFF. As DNA, the CDR3 is TGTGCCAGCAGCTGGACAGAAAACAATGAGCAGTTCTTC.

V gene TRBV4-1 combines with J gene TRBJ1-6, with TRBD1 matching 8 bases. The CDR3 contains 16 residues. Losses at the gene ends were 1 base for V and 8 bases for J; bases not matched to a gene: 7. Per the germline V gene, CDR1 is MGHRA and CDR2 is YSYEKL. The CDR3 DNA sequence: TGCGCCAGCAGCCAAGGAATGGACAGGGTCGATTCACCCCTCCACTTT. Protein: CASSQGMDRVDSPLHF.

The V call is TRBV3-1 (or the pseudogene TRBV3-2), the J call TRBJ2-7; 7 bases are shared with TRBD2. The CDR3 sequence is 17 residues long. V was clipped by 5 bases and J by 6 bases; unmatched bases: 19. Germline lookup yields CDR1 LGHDT and CDR2 YNNKEL (reference sequence). CDR3 sequence reads: CASSRSRSGAFLSEQYF. In DNA, the CDR3 is TGTGCCAGCAGCAGGAGCAGAAGCGGGGCCTTTTTATCCGAGCAGTACTTC.

The chain carries TRBV6-5 and TRBJ1-1; D might be TRBD1 (5 bases). CDR3 length: 14 amino acids. Per the germline V gene, CDR1 is MNHEY and CDR2 is SVGAGI. Trimming left V 7 bases short and J 5 bases short, with 17 bases between. CDR3 DNA: TGTGCCAGCAACCCCGTGGGAGGGGAAACTGAAGCTTTCTTT. Translation: CASNPVGGETEAFF.

Only one count was recorded for this clone. The J gene is TRBJ1-3, the V gene TRBV12-5; 10 bases are shared with TRBD1. There are 15 residues in the CDR3. In germline, CDR1 is LGHNT, CDR2 FRNRAP. After removal of 0 bases from V and 8 bases from J, the junction contained 4 bases not matched to a gene. The DNA of the CDR3 is TGTGCTAGTGGTTTGGTGACAGGGGGCGCGTACACCATATATTTT. Protein product: CASGLVTGGAYTIYF.

CDR3: CASSMTGESPPLHF. In DNA, the CDR3 is TGTGCCAGCAGTATGACAGGGGAAAGTCCACCCCTCCACTTT. The chain couples TRBV6-2 or TRBV6-3 to TRBJ1-6; 8 bases line up with TRBD1. From germline, CDR1 is MNHEY and CDR2 SVGEGT. CDR3 length: 14 amino acids. The V segment lost 5 bases and the J segment 11 bases; nucleotides outside the gene matches: 8.

This clone was seen many times. The rearrangement joins TRBV19 to TRBJ2-5; 7 bases map to TRBD1. Germline V gene lookup returns CDR1 LNHDA and CDR2 SQIVND (reference sequence). The V gene end was trimmed by 4 bases and the J gene end by 4 bases; junction bases not matched to a gene: 9. This CDR3 is 15 amino acids long. The chain's CDR3 is CASSNKTGLRETQYF. CDR3 DNA: TGTGCCAGTAGTAACAAGACAGGGTTGCGAGAGACCCAGTACTTC.

This rearrangement joins TRBV12-3 or TRBV12-4 to TRBJ2-3; D remains ambiguous. The CDR3 runs to 12 residues. V was shortened by 7 bases and J by 6 bases, with 11 bases between the two germline ends. CDR3 residues: CASTTEADTQYF. CDR3 in DNA: TGTGCCAGCACCACCGAGGCGGATACGCAGTATTTT.

The chain joins TRBV7-9 to TRBJ2-7; D unresolved. With 5 bases removed from V and 0 bases from J, the gap between germline ends came to 5 bases. Germline V gene sequence: CDR1 SEHNR, CDR2 FQNEAQ (reference sequence). This CDR3 is built from 12 residues. This chain's CDR3 is CASSPTSYEQYF. The CDR3 nucleotides read TGTGCCAGCAGCCCTACCTCCTACGAGCAGTACTTC.

The chain couples TRBV4-2 to TRBJ1-2, with D maybe TRBD1 (6 bases). Germline CDR1 and CDR2: LGHNA and YNFKEQ. The CDR3 length is 13 residues. V lost 0 bases and J 8 bases, leaving 10 bases between the germline ends. The CDR3 bases are TGTGCCAGCAGCCAAGATTACAGGGAGGGCTACACCTTC. As protein: CASSQDYREGYTF.

V usage is TRBV4-1 and J usage is TRBJ2-5; TRBD1 is a possible D gene (6 bases). Germline V gives CDR1 MGHRA, CDR2 YSYEKL. The CDR3 contains 15 residues. V was shortened by 3 bases and J by 0 bases, with 11 bases between the two germline ends. CDR3 sequence reads: CASSQDRAYQETQYF. CDR3 nucleotide sequence: TGCGCCAGCAGCCAGGACAGAGCGTACCAAGAGACCCAGTACTTC.

The chain employs TRBV6-5 and TRBJ2-7, with 9 bases identical to TRBD1. The germline V gene has CDR1 MNHEY and CDR2 SVGAGI. This CDR3 is 15 amino acids long. The V segment lost 2 bases and the J segment 6 bases; nucleotides outside the gene matches: 8. In DNA, the CDR3 is TGTGCCAGCAGTTACGCGGGACAGGGTATAGGCGAGCAGTACTTC. Amino acids: CASSYAGQGIGEQYF.

The chain joins TRBV25-1 to TRBJ2-5, with D possibly TRBD2 on 6 matching bases. CDR1 MGHDK and CDR2 SYGVNS come from the germline V gene. CDR3 length equals 15 residues. Trimming stripped 0 bases from V and 3 bases from J, with 11 bases between. The CDR3 region is CASSEYIGGKETQYF. DNA of the CDR3: TGTGCCAGCAGTGAATATATAGGAGGGAAAGAGACCCAGTACTTC.

This chain joins TRBV9 and TRBJ1-2; TRBD1 matches 7 bases. The CDR3 extends over 14 amino acids. Unmatched junction bases numbered 5, after V lost 0 bases and J lost 6 bases. Germline V gene sequence: CDR1 SGDLS, CDR2 YYNGEE. As DNA, the CDR3 is TGTGCCAGCAGCGTAGCTACAGGGGCCAATGGCTACACCTTC. This sequence encodes CASSVATGANGYTF. The full variable domain, with the rest looked up from reference TRBV9 and TRBJ1-2, is DSGVTQTPKHLITATGQRVTLRCSPRSGDLSVYWYQQSLDQGLQFLIQYYNGEERAKGNILERFSAQQFPDLHSELNLSSLELGDSALYFCASSVATGANGYTFGSGTRLTVV.

CDR3 residues: CASSYSIIGAIYGYTF. DNA for the CDR3: TGTGCCAGCAGTTACTCGATAATAGGGGCAATCTATGGCTACACCTTC. The V call is TRBV6-5, the J call TRBJ1-2; a weak D match, TRBD1 (5 bases). The CDR3 runs 16 residues. Germline V CDR1 and CDR2: MNHEY, SVGAGI. The V end was cut by 0 bases, the J end by 4 bases, with 15 bases between.

The V gene is TRBV27, the J gene TRBJ2-6; weak D call: TRBD2 (7 bases). Germline V gene sequence: CDR1 MNHEY, CDR2 SMNVEV (reference sequence). The CDR3 extends over 14 amino acids. V gave up 7 bases and J gave up 2 bases, with 9 bases separating them. The CDR3 nucleotides are TGTGCCAGCACGGGGGGCGCTGGGGCCAACGTCCTGACTTTC. It encodes CASTGGAGANVLTF.

The V call is TRBV30, the J call TRBJ2-5, with 10 bases lining up with TRBD2. Germline values: CDR1 GTSNPN, CDR2 SVGIG (reference sequence). J gave up 3 bases and V 2 bases, and 18 bases lay outside the gene matches. The CDR3 totals 19 residues. The chain's CDR3 is CAWSPYQRGGPRGKETQYF. For the CDR3, the DNA is TGTGCCTGGAGTCCATACCAGCGGGGGGGCCCACGGGGTAAAGAGACCCAGTACTTC.

In this sample, this clone turned up once. CDR3 nucleotides: TGTGCCAGCAGCGAAGGGACAGCCCCGGGCACAGATACGCAGTATTTT. As protein: CASSEGTAPGTDTQYF. This chain uses TRBV7-7 with TRBJ2-3; 7 bases line up with TRBD1. After removal of 5 bases from V and 1 base from J, the junction contained 9 bases not matched to a gene. This CDR3 region has 16 residues. The V gene's germline CDR1 is SSHAT and CDR2 FNYEAQ (reference sequence).